The 25 T cell receptor beta chains below all came from one sample that was sequenced in a study of blood T cell repertoires in COVID-19. Assay: immunoSEQ multiplex PCR; the TCRdb copy retains only in-frame clones and omits some. The sample gives about 150,000 clones, 83% of which show up once; around 20% is in the top ten. Sequenced input: peripheral blood. The receptors shown here come from a woman in her 70s who had recovered from COVID-19.

This clone was detected only once. The chain couples TRBV7-3 to TRBJ1-5; D is ambiguous. Per germline, CDR1 SGHTA and CDR2 FQGTGA. The V gene lost 5 bases and the J gene lost 7 bases, with 12 bases spanning the gap. There are 13 residues in the CDR3. Here the CDR3 DNA reads TGTGCCAGCAGCCCCGATCCTCGGCAGCCCCAGCATTTT. Translated: CASSPDPRQPQHF.

The chain has TRBV19 and TRBJ1-2, with 8 bases identical to TRBD1. The CDR3 runs to 13 residues. CDR1 LNHDA and CDR2 SQIVND come from the germline V gene (reference sequence). V lost 4 bases to trimming and J lost 8 bases; unmatched junction nucleotides: 6. The CDR3 spells CASSTRDRRGYTF. DNA of the CDR3: TGTGCCAGTAGTACCCGGGACAGGCGGGGCTACACCTTC.

The CDR3 DNA reads TGTGCCAGCAGCCTCTCGCGCACCGGGGAGCTGTTTTTT. Its translation is CASSLSRTGELFF. This rearrangement joins TRBV7-3 to TRBJ2-2, with unresolved D. In germline, CDR1 is SGHTA, CDR2 FQGTGA. V was trimmed by 5 bases and J by 4 bases, leaving 8 bases between them. The CDR3 extends over 13 amino acids.

The V gene is TRBV7-9, the J gene TRBJ2-1; TRBD2 matches at 9 bases. Per the germline V gene, CDR1 is SEHNR and CDR2 is FQNEAQ (reference sequence). The CDR3 runs to 14 residues. The ends lost 3 bases at V and 12 bases at J; junction bases unmatched: 9. The CDR3 DNA follows: TGTGCCAGCAGCTTTAGCGGGAGCGGGCTTGGGCAGTTCTTC. Its protein is CASSFSGSGLGQFF.

This clone was seen only a few times. The chain joins TRBV4-1 to TRBJ1-1; D may be TRBD1 (6 bases). Per the germline V gene, CDR1 is MGHRA and CDR2 is YSYEKL. The CDR3 is made up of 16 amino acids. Deletions cut 4 bases from V and 2 bases from J, with 17 bases between. CDR3 loop: CASSRLLQGRNTEAFF. The DNA of the CDR3 is TGCGCCAGCAGCCGACTTCTCCAGGGGAGAAACACTGAAGCTTTCTTT.

On this clone itself: One end of the junction fails to match germline, which may point to a read error. V is TRBV9 and J is TRBJ2-3; 8 bases align to TRBD1. The length of the CDR3 is 15 residues. The V gene's germline CDR1 is SGDLS and CDR2 YYNGEE. CDR3 protein: CASTVQGVHTDTQYF. The CDR3 nucleotides read TGTGCCAGCACCGTACAGGGGGTCCACACAGATACGCAGTATTTT.

The count of this clone is one. The chain combines TRBV7-7 with TRBJ2-7; a possible D gene is TRBD1 (7 bases). CDR3 size: 13 residues. The V end lost 5 bases, the J end lost 6 bases, and 14 bases lay between the germline ends. CDR1 and CDR2 from the germline V gene are SSHAT and FNYEAQ (reference sequence). CDR3 nucleotide sequence: TGTGCCAGCAGCCGCGGGGCAGGGGGCGAGCAGTACTTC. Translation gives CASSRGAGGEQYF. Full variable domain (outside the CDR3, taken from reference TRBV7-7 and TRBJ2-7): GAGVSQSPRYKVTKRGQDVTLRCDPISSHATLYWYQQALGQGPEFLTYFNYEAQPDKSGLPSDRFSAERPEGSISTLTIQRTEQRDSAMYRCASSRGAGGEQYFGPGTRLTVT.

About this clone: Other DNA sequences in the sample encode the same CDR3. The chain is built from TRBV2 and TRBJ2-1, with 7 bases lining up with TRBD2. The CDR3 has 14 amino acids. Trimming removed 7 bases from V and 6 bases from J; junction bases left unmatched: 9. Germline lookup yields CDR1 SNHLY and CDR2 FYNNEI. The CDR3 loop is CASTGGGTINEQFF. For the CDR3, the DNA is TGTGCCAGCACGGGGGGTGGGACCATCAATGAGCAGTTCTTC. Using reference TRBV2 and TRBJ2-1 for the parts outside the CDR3, the full variable domain is EPEVTQTPSHQVTQMGQEVILRCVPISNHLYFYWYRQILGQKVEFLVSFYNNEISEKSEIFDDQFSVERPDGSNFTLKIRSTKLEDSAMYFCASTGGGTINEQFFGPGTRLTVL.

The chain links TRBV6-6 to TRBJ2-1, with 7 bases aligning to TRBD1. This CDR3 is built from 15 residues. V trimming: 2 bases; J trimming: 7 bases; junction bases outside the gene matches: 8. CDR1 is MNHNY, CDR2 SVGAGI, per germline (reference sequence). The CDR3 reads CASSYIPGQPNEQFF. CDR3 bases: TGTGCCAGCAGTTACATACCGGGACAGCCAAATGAGCAGTTCTTC.

The chain recombines TRBV18 with TRBJ1-2, with D possibly matching TRBD1 (6 bases). V was clipped by 3 bases and J by 3 bases, with 11 bases between them. CDR3 length: 14 amino acids. CDR1 and CDR2 (germline): KGHSH, LQKENI. This chain's CDR3 is CASSPTGNDYGYTF. The CDR3 bases are TGTGCCAGCTCACCGACAGGAAACGACTATGGCTACACCTTC.

This chain connects TRBV20-1 to TRBJ1-2; 9 bases map to TRBD1. The V gene end was trimmed by 6 bases and the J gene end by 7 bases; junction bases not matched to a gene: 3. The germline gives CDR1 DFQATT, CDR2 SNEGSKA (reference sequence). The CDR3 totals 11 residues. Here the CDR3 DNA reads TGCAGTGCCCCGACAGGGGGTGGCTACACCTTC. Protein: CSAPTGGGYTF.

The chain employs TRBV5-1 and TRBJ2-7; TRBD1 agrees at 7 bases. J lost 2 bases, V lost 0 bases, and 2 bases had no gene match. The germline gives CDR1 SGHRS, CDR2 YFSETQ. The CDR3 covers 14 residues. The CDR3 bases are TGCGCCAGCAGCTTGGGGACAGGACCCTACGAGCAGTACTTC. Protein: CASSLGTGPYEQYF.

This clone was counted between two and nine times. The rearrangement joins TRBV7-3 to TRBJ2-6; D is undetermined. Germline V lookup: CDR1 SGHTA, CDR2 FQGTGA. With 4 bases removed from V and 4 bases from J, the gap between germline ends came to 2 bases. CDR3 length equals 12 residues. The CDR3 region has the DNA TGTGCCAGCAGCTCGGGGGCCAACGTCCTGACTTTC. This sequence encodes CASSSGANVLTF.

This sequence joins TRBV7-2 and TRBJ2-3; D gene ambiguous. Germline lookup yields CDR1 SGHTA and CDR2 FQGNSA. The CDR3 runs 15 residues. Trimming removed 2 bases at V and 4 bases at J, with 13 bases between. CDR3 loop: CASSLIGRGADTQYF. The CDR3 nucleotides are TGTGCCAGCAGCTTAATTGGCAGAGGCGCAGATACGCAGTATTTT.

The rearrangement joins TRBV6-5 to TRBJ1-2, with 10 nucleotides matching TRBD1. The germline V gene has CDR1 MNHEY and CDR2 SVGAGI. CDR3 length equals 15 residues. V shed 6 bases, J shed 8 bases, and the junction held 12 bases outside the gene matches. CDR3: CASSRTGQGSGGYTF. For the CDR3, the DNA is TGTGCCAGCAGCCGGACGGGACAGGGGTCCGGCGGCTACACCTTC.

J is TRBJ1-1 and V is TRBV30, with a weak D call TRBD1 (5 bases). V was trimmed by 1 base and J by 5 bases, leaving 11 bases between them. Per the germline V gene, CDR1 is GTSNPN and CDR2 is SVGIG (reference sequence). This CDR3 is built from 13 residues. CDR3 nucleotides: TGTGCCTGGAGTGGGGGTAGGGGAACTGAAGCTTTCTTT. It specifies CAWSGGRGTEAFF.

The rearrangement links TRBV5-1 to TRBJ1-4, with D possibly matching TRBD1 (5 bases). This CDR3 has 14 amino acids. V lost 3 bases to trimming and J lost 7 bases, with 13 bases between them. CDR1 and CDR2 from the germline V gene are SGHRS and YFSETQ. Written as DNA, the CDR3 is TGCGCCAGCAGCTGGGGGGTTGCTCCTGAAAAACTGTTTTTT. Translated, it gives CASSWGVAPEKLFF.

In DNA, the CDR3 is TGTGCCAGCAGAGCTGGGGACAGATTAACCTACGAGCAGTACTTC. The encoded protein is CASRAGDRLTYEQYF. This chain connects TRBV6-4 to TRBJ2-7, with 7 bases that match TRBD1. The CDR3 is 15 amino acids. Trimming cost V 6 bases and J 2 bases; bases outside gene matches: 10. Germline-derived CDR1 and CDR2 are MRHNA and SNTAGT.

This chain links TRBV19 with TRBJ2-3; 7 bases map to TRBD1. After removal of 2 bases from V and 5 bases from J, the junction contained 4 bases not matched to a gene. Germline V gene sequence: CDR1 LNHDA, CDR2 SQIVND (reference sequence). The CDR3 has 14 residues. Written as DNA, the CDR3 is TGTGCCAGTAGTATAAGGGGGCTAGGAGATACGCAGTATTTT. It is translated as CASSIRGLGDTQYF. Based on the CDR3 plus reference TRBV19 and TRBJ2-3, the full variable domain is DGGITQSPKYLFRKEGQNVTLSCEQNLNHDAMYWYRQDPGQGLRLIYYSQIVNDFQKGDIAEGYSVSREKKESFPLTVTSAQKNPTAFYLCASSIRGLGDTQYFGPGTRLTVL.

This sequence joins TRBV18 and TRBJ2-7; D remains ambiguous. The CDR3 is made up of 15 amino acids. Germline loops: CDR1 KGHSH, CDR2 LQKENI. The V end lost 3 bases, the J end lost 6 bases, and 18 bases lay between the germline ends. DNA for the CDR3: TGTGCCAGCTCACCCCGTAGATCGGTCGCCTCCGAGCAGTACTTC. Translation: CASSPRRSVASEQYF. Complete variable domain (other parts from reference TRBV18 and TRBJ2-7): NAGVMQNPRHLVRRRGQEARLRCSPMKGHSHVYWYRQLPEEGLKFMVYLQKENIIDESGMPKERFSAEFPKEGPSILRIQQVVRGDSAAYFCASSPRRSVASEQYFGPGTRLTVT.

The J gene is TRBJ1-5, the V gene TRBV7-2; 11 nucleotides agree with TRBD1. CDR1 and CDR2 (germline): SGHTA, FQGNSA. Trimming cost V 4 bases and J 6 bases; bases outside gene matches: 5. CDR3 size: 15 residues. CDR3 amino acids: CASSWGQGGGQPQHF. In DNA form, the CDR3 reads TGTGCCAGCAGCTGGGGACAGGGGGGAGGTCAGCCCCAGCATTTT.

The DNA of the CDR3 is TGTGCCATCAGTGAGGGGGCCTGGGGCACTGAAGCTTTCTTT. Amino acids: CAISEGAWGTEAFF. V and J are TRBV10-3 and TRBJ1-1; TRBD1 might be the D (5 bases). This CDR3 has 14 residues. Germline V gene lookup returns CDR1 ENHRY and CDR2 SYGVKD. The V end lost 2 bases, the J end lost 4 bases, and 11 bases lay between the germline ends.

CDR3 nucleotides: TGTGCCAGCACCCTACAGGGTATGGCGGAAGAGACCCAGTACTTC. This sequence encodes CASTLQGMAEETQYF. V usage is TRBV2 and J usage is TRBJ2-5; maybe TRBD1 (6 bases). Trimming removed 7 bases from V and 3 bases from J, with 18 bases in between. Germline assignment: CDR1 SNHLY and CDR2 FYNNEI. This CDR3 has 15 amino acids. Full variable domain (remainder filled in from reference TRBV2 and TRBJ2-5): EPEVTQTPSHQVTQMGQEVILRCVPISNHLYFYWYRQILGQKVEFLVSFYNNEISEKSEIFDDQFSVERPDGSNFTLKIRSTKLEDSAMYFCASTLQGMAEETQYFGPGTRLLVL.

V is TRBV6-5 and J is TRBJ2-1; 7 positions agree with TRBD2. This CDR3 region has 15 residues. Unmatched junction bases numbered 9, after V lost 0 bases and J lost 10 bases. Looked up from germline, CDR1 is MNHEY and CDR2 is SVGAGI. The CDR3 coding sequence is TGTGCCAGCAGTTACTCGCGGGAGCGGAACCAGGAGCAGTTCTTC. This sequence encodes CASSYSRERNQEQFF.

This clone was recorded a few times. The rearrangement links TRBV29-1 to TRBJ2-5; TRBD2 matches at 7 bases. This CDR3 has 14 residues. CDR1 is SQVTM and CDR2 is ANQGSEA in the germline V gene. Trimming removed 7 bases from V and 0 bases from J; junction bases left unmatched: 8. The CDR3 DNA sequence: TGCAGCGCCCCTAGCGGAGGGAACCAAGAGACCCAGTACTTC. Translated, it gives CSAPSGGNQETQYF.